This TCR beta chain was found in a study of blood T cell repertoires in COVID-19. On the study more broadly: The United States, Italy and Spain supplied acute and convalescent COVID-19 samples. T cells, B-cell-depleted T cells, or PBMCs provided the cDNA or gDNA that served as material.

Assay used: immunoSEQ multiplex PCR; TCRdb lists only in-frame clones, some missing. The table records 62,000 or so clones, 88% of them present only once. Per germline, CDR1 SGHTA and CDR2 FQGNSA. CDR3 length: 13 residues. V was cut by 5 bases and J by 7 bases, with 14 bases left in between. The sequence derives from a human donor in a cohort sampled during active COVID-19. Sample: peripheral blood. The J gene is TRBJ1-2, the V gene TRBV7-2; weak D call: TRBD1 (6 bases). CDR3 amino acids: CASSPNREGGYTF. The CDR3 DNA follows: TGTGCCAGCAGCCCGAACAGGGAAGGTGGCTACACCTTC. Supplemented by reference TRBV7-2 and TRBJ1-2, the full variable domain reads GAGVSQSPSNKVTEKGKDVELRCDPISGHTALYWYRQSLGQGLEFLIYFQGNSAPDKSGLPSDRFSAERTGGSVSTLTIQRTQQEDSAVYLCASSPNREGGYTFGSGTRLTVV.